The 16 T cell receptor beta chains below come from one sample, sequenced in a study of blood T cell repertoires in COVID-19. Assay: immunoSEQ multiplex PCR; the TCRdb copy retains only in-frame clones and omits some. This sample has about 130,000 clones, with roughly four fifths found just once. The specimen sequenced was PBMCs or T cells enriched from blood (not recorded which). These receptors all come from a man younger than 40 who had recovered from COVID-19.

The chain has TRBV7-9 and TRBJ1-1; the D gene is possibly TRBD1 (6 bases). The CDR3 totals 14 residues. The V and J ends lost 1 base and 4 bases respectively, with 10 bases between them. Per the germline V gene, CDR1 is SEHNR and CDR2 is FQNEAQ (reference sequence). CDR3 sequence (DNA): TGTGCCAGCAGCTTAGAGGGGGGGCTCACTGAAGCTTTCTTT. Its translation: CASSLEGGLTEAFF.

The chain employs TRBV19 and TRBJ1-5; D not certain. Between the trimmed V and J ends, which lost 3 bases and 4 bases, there was a span of 7 bases. This CDR3 is built from 13 residues. Per germline, CDR1 LNHDA and CDR2 SQIVND (reference sequence). As DNA, the CDR3 is TGTGCCAGTAGTATGGCAGGAAATCAGCCCCAGCATTTT. Amino acid sequence: CASSMAGNQPQHF.

This clone showed up just a few times. This chain links TRBV21-1 with TRBJ1-2. TRBV21-1 is given as a pseudogene. The CDR3 has 14 amino acids. DNA of the CDR3: TGTGCCAGCAGATTAGACGGGGGGAACAATGGCTACACCTTC. It encodes CASRLDGGNNGYTF.

This clone was observed once. The V and J genes are TRBV19 and TRBJ1-6, with D possibly TRBD1 on 5 matching bases. This CDR3 has 13 residues. Per the germline V gene, CDR1 is LNHDA and CDR2 is SQIVND (reference sequence). V lost 5 bases, J lost 7 bases, and 9 bases lay in between. The CDR3 here is CASSPGGNSPLHF. CDR3 nucleotide sequence: TGTGCCAGTAGTCCGGGGGGGAATTCACCCCTCCACTTT.

The chain carries TRBV2 and TRBJ2-7, with 7 bases lining up with TRBD1. J lost 6 bases, V lost 6 bases, and 5 bases had no gene match. Germline CDR1 reads SNHLY; CDR2 reads FYNNEI. The CDR3 consists of 12 residues. The DNA of the CDR3 is TGTGCCAGCAGCTTCGACAGGGTCGAGCAGTACGTC. It encodes CASSFDRVEQYV.

This clone was seen a handful of times. The CDR3 DNA follows: TGTGCCAGTACCCCCGACAGGGGGCAGCAGGGCTACACCTTC. It yields the protein CASTPDRGQQGYTF. The chain links TRBV19 to TRBJ1-2, with TRBD1 identical over 10 bases. After removal of 7 bases from V and 8 bases from J, the junction contained 10 bases not matched to a gene. In germline, CDR1 is LNHDA, CDR2 SQIVND (reference sequence). This CDR3 comprises 14 residues.

The rearrangement uses TRBV10-1 and TRBJ2-7, with TRBD1 matching over 7 bases. This CDR3 region has 16 residues. V was clipped by 8 bases and J by 1 base; unmatched bases: 14. Germline V lookup: CDR1 WNHNN, CDR2 SYGVQD (reference sequence). The CDR3 sequence is CASRRDRLNPSYEQYV. CDR3 nucleotide sequence: TGCGCCAGCCGCAGGGACAGACTCAACCCTTCCTACGAGCAGTACGTC.

This clone showed up just a few times. This chain's CDR3 is CASSLGGTTYEQYF. The CDR3 DNA reads TGCGCCAGCAGCTTGGGTGGGACTACCTACGAGCAGTACTTC. The chain is built from TRBV5-1 and TRBJ2-7; TRBD2 agrees at 7 bases. The CDR3 covers 14 residues. Germline V gene data show CDR1 as SGHRS and CDR2 as YFSETQ. Trimming took 0 bases from V and 2 from J; bases not matched to a gene: 2.

The chain uses TRBV9 and TRBJ2-2; 9 bases agree with TRBD1. Per germline, CDR1 SGDLS and CDR2 YYNGEE. V shed 4 bases and J 4 bases; nucleotides not matched to a gene: 5. The CDR3 has 15 amino acids. The chain's CDR3 is CASSLRTGATGELFF. CDR3 bases: TGTGCCAGCAGCCTACGGACAGGGGCCACCGGGGAGCTGTTTTTT.

The gene calls are TRBV5-5 and TRBJ1-1; possible D gene TRBD1, 6 bases. Between the trimmed V and J ends, which lost 2 bases and 0 bases, there was a span of 8 bases. CDR3 length: 14 amino acids. Looked up from germline, CDR1 is SGHKS and CDR2 is YYEKEE (reference sequence). CDR3 DNA sequence: TGTGCCAGCAGCTTTCAGGGGCTGAACACTGAAGCTTTCTTT. This codes for CASSFQGLNTEAFF.

This chain uses TRBV9 with TRBJ2-7, with TRBD2 identical over 13 bases. This CDR3 is 14 amino acids long. Germline CDR1 SGDLS, CDR2 YYNGEE. J was trimmed by 5 bases and V by 5 bases; bases with no gene match: 4. DNA for the CDR3: TGTGCCAGCAGTGAGACTAGCGGGAGGAACGAGCAGTACTTC. It codes for CASSETSGRNEQYF.

The chain is built from TRBV6-5 and TRBJ2-2, with a weak D call TRBD2 (6 bases). There are 14 residues in the CDR3. V dropped 7 bases and J dropped 1 base, with 10 bases sitting between them. Germline CDR1 and CDR2: MNHEY and SVGAGI. The DNA for the CDR3 is TGTGCCAGCATTGGGGGGTGGAACACCGGGGAGCTGTTTTTT. The encoded protein is CASIGGWNTGELFF.

The chain carries TRBV11-1 and TRBJ2-1; 9 bases fit TRBD2. Germline V CDR1 and CDR2: SGHAT, FQDESV (reference sequence). This CDR3 spans 14 amino acids. Unmatched junction bases numbered 7, after V lost 6 bases and J lost 7 bases. The CDR3 region has the DNA TGTGCCAGCAGTGCTAGCGGGAATCGTAATGAGCAGTTCTTC. It yields the protein CASSASGNRNEQFF.

The chain has TRBV28 and TRBJ1-1, with D possibly being TRBD1 (5 bases). Trimming cost V 5 bases and J 8 bases, with 12 bases left between them. Germline-derived CDR1 and CDR2 are MDHEN and SYDVKM. This CDR3 has 12 amino acids. CDR3 in DNA: TGTGCCAGCAGTGACGAGGGACTAGAAGCTTTCTTT. This sequence encodes CASSDEGLEAFF. The entire variable domain, with the rest obtained from reference TRBV28 and TRBJ1-1, is as follows: DVKVTQSSRYLVKRTGEKVFLECVQDMDHENMFWYRQDPGLGLRLIYFSYDVKMKEKGDIPEGYSVSREKKERFSLILESASTNQTSMYLCASSDEGLEAFFGQGTRLTVV.

The V call is TRBV11-2, the J call TRBJ1-1; 10 nucleotides align to TRBD1. This CDR3 is 16 amino acids long. V shed 5 bases, J shed 2 bases, and the junction held 8 bases outside the gene matches. Germline V gene lookup returns CDR1 SGHAT and CDR2 FQNNGV. CDR3 amino acids: CASSGRQGAINTEAFF. CDR3 DNA sequence: TGTGCCAGCAGCGGGCGACAGGGGGCGATAAACACTGAAGCTTTCTTT. The full variable domain, in which reference TRBV11-2 and TRBJ1-1 provide the parts outside the CDR3, is EAGVAQSPRYKIIEKRQSVAFWCNPISGHATLYWYQQILGQGPKLLIQFQNNGVVDDSQLPKDRFSAERLKGVDSTLKIQPAKLEDSAVYLCASSGRQGAINTEAFFGQGTRLTVV.

The rearrangement joins TRBV7-8 to TRBJ2-3; 11 nucleotides align to TRBD2. Trimming cost V 0 bases and J 0 bases; bases outside gene matches: 5. The CDR3 has 18 amino acids. Germline-derived CDR1 and CDR2 are SGHVS and FQNEAQ. CDR3 in amino acids: CASSLARGLAVSTDTQYF. Here the CDR3 DNA reads TGTGCCAGCAGCTTAGCGCGGGGACTAGCGGTTAGCACAGATACGCAGTATTTT.